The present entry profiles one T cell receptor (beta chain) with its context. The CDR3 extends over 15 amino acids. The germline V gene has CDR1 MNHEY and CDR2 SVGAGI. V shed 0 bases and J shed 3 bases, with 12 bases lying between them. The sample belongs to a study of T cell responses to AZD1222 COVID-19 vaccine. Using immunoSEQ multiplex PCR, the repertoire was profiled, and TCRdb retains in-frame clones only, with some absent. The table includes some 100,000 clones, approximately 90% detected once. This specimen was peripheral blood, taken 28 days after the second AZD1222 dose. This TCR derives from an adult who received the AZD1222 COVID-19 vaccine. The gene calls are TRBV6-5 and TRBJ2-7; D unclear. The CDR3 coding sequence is TGTGCCAGCAGTTACTCGAGTCTCTCATACTACGAGCAGTACTTC. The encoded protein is CASSYSSLSYYEQYF.